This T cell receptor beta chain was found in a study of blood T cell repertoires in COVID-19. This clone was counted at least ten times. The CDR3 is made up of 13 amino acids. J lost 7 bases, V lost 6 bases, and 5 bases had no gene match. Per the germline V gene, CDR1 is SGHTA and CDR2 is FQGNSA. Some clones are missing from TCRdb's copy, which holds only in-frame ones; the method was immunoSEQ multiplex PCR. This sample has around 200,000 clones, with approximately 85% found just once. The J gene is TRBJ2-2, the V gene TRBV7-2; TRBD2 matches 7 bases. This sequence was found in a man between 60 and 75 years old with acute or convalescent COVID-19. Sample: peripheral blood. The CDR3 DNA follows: TGTGCCAGCAGTCTAGCGGTTGTCGGGGAGCTGTTTTTT. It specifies CASSLAVVGELFF.